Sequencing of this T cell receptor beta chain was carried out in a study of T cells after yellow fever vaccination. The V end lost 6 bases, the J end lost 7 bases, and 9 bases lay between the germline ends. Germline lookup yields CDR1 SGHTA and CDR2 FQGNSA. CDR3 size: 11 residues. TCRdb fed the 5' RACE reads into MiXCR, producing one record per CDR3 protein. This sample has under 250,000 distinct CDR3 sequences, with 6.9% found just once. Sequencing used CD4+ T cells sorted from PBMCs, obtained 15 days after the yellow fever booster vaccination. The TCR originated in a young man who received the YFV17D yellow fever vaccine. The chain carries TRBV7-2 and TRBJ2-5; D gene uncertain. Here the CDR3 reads CASSSRRTQYF. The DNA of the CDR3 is TGTGCCAGCAGTTCACGGAGGACCCAGTACTTC.